The source of this T cell receptor (beta chain) is a study of cytomegalovirus exposure and HLA in healthy donors. General observations from the study: A list of approximately 160 TCR beta chains associated with cytomegalovirus was given. It was taken for granted in presence/absence analyses that sequencing depth across donors was roughly uniform.

Use of 60 Vbeta and 13 Jbeta primers characterized the PCR. Here immunoSEQ multiplex PCR was the method, and the copy in TCRdb shows in-frame clones only, minus some. Here the sample spans some 110,000 clones, around 85% being singletons. Everyone who donated was a healthy bone marrow donor. While unrecorded immune exposures were likely, the donors were nominally healthy when sampled. The germline gives CDR1 KGHSH, CDR2 LQKENI. The CDR3 totals 17 residues. J lost 2 bases, V lost 6 bases, and 8 bases had no gene match. This clone appeared a few times. Antigen: not known. The sequenced material came from PBMCs. The chain is built from TRBV18 and TRBJ2-6; 9 bases fit TRBD1. This receptor was taken from a man between 60 and 70 years old in good health and CMV-seronegative. The CDR3 DNA reads TGTGCCAGCTCCCCGACAGGGGGGACGGCTGGGGCCAACGTCCTGACTTTC. Protein product: CASSPTGGTAGANVLTF.